This TCR beta chain was sequenced during a study of response to subunit inactivated influenza vaccine. Notes on the study in general: Seasonal influenza vaccination, on each occasion, was suggested by the authors to recruit few new T cells.

In TCRdb, the RT-PCR reads were re-called with MiXCR into one record per CDR3 protein. The sample contains just over 300,000 distinct CDR3 sequences, about 20% of which appear only once. Trimming removed 4 bases from V and 1 base from J, with 18 bases in between. Per germline, CDR1 SGHKS and CDR2 YYEKEE (reference sequence). CDR3 length: 17 amino acids. This clonotype was seen a handful of times. Its antigen is not identified. The TCR comes from a man between 45 and 75 years old who received an inactivated influenza vaccine. The genes are TRBV5-5 and TRBJ1-5; D might be TRBD1 (5 bases). The sequenced sample was PBMCs from blood, obtained around 22 months after vaccination. CDR3 sequence (DNA): TGTGCCAGCAGCCCTCTTGGGGGGGACTCCAGCAATCAGCCCCAGCATTTT. Protein: CASSPLGGDSSNQPQHF.